The 7 T cell receptor beta chains in this list originate from one sample, sequenced in a study of T cells in Graves' hyperthyroidism and ophthalmopathy. TCR beta CDR3 regions were amplified from RNA transcripts. Researchers ran a first-round RT-PCR on the TCR CDR3 using the HTBI primer set. TCRdb processed the multiplex PCR reads anew with MiXCR; each CDR3 protein has one entry. The sample consists of around 290,000 distinct CDR3 sequences, 12% to 15% of them appearing once. Sequencing was carried out using blood. These receptors were obtained from a woman aged 40-49 years with Graves' hyperthyroidism.

This clonotype was observed at least ten times. The J gene is TRBJ2-2, the V gene TRBV7-2; D is uncertain. The CDR3 spans 14 residues. V was cut by 6 bases and J by 1 base, with 9 bases left in between. In germline, CDR1 is SGHTA, CDR2 FQGNSA. The CDR3 sequence: CASRKRRNTGELFF. The CDR3 DNA is TGTGCCAGCAGGAAACGTCGGAACACCGGGGAGCTGTTTTTT. The full variable domain, with the rest looked up from reference TRBV7-2 and TRBJ2-2, is GAGVSQSPSNKVTEKGKDVELRCDPISGHTALYWYRQSLGQGLEFLIYFQGNSAPDKSGLPSDRFSAERTGGSVSTLTIQRTQQEDSAVYLCASRKRRNTGELFFGEGSRLTVL.

This rearrangement joins TRBV3-1 to TRBJ2-2; 12 nucleotides agree with TRBD2. Trimming took 0 bases from V and 1 from J; bases not matched to a gene: 6. Per the germline V gene, CDR1 is LGHDT and CDR2 is YNNKEL (reference sequence). There are 19 residues in the CDR3. CDR3 coding DNA: TGTGCCAGCAGCCAAGACGGCGGACTAGCGGGAATGAACACCGGGGAGCTGTTTTTT. It codes for CASSQDGGLAGMNTGELFF.

This clonotype was counted at least ten times. CDR3 sequence reads: CASSEGDSNSPLHF. The DNA for the CDR3 is TGTGCCAGCAGTGAGGGGGACAGCAATTCACCCCTCCACTTT. The rearrangement uses TRBV2 and TRBJ1-6, with 7 bases that match TRBD1. Germline loops: CDR1 SNHLY, CDR2 FYNNEI. The trim removed 3 bases at V and 7 bases at J, leaving 3 bases unmatched. The CDR3 has 14 residues.

This clonotype came up many times. The chain uses TRBV11-2 and TRBJ2-2; 7 nucleotides match TRBD1. This CDR3 has 14 residues. Germline assignment: CDR1 SGHAT and CDR2 FQNNGV. V dropped 3 bases and J dropped 6; count of bases not matched to a gene: 4. CDR3 in DNA: TGTGCCAGCAGCTTCCAGGGACAGTCCGGGGAGCTGTTTTTT. This gives the protein CASSFQGQSGELFF.

This clonotype was seen repeatedly, ten times or more. The chain is built from TRBV11-2 and TRBJ1-2, with 7 nucleotides matching TRBD1. This CDR3 is built from 13 residues. Germline lookup yields CDR1 SGHAT and CDR2 FQNNGV. V lost 5 bases, J lost 4 bases, and 4 bases stayed unmatched. This CDR3 is CASSPDRTYGYTF. The CDR3 region has the DNA TGTGCCAGCAGCCCGGACAGGACCTATGGCTACACCTTC.

In its sample, this clonotype was seen a few times. The J gene is TRBJ2-2, the V gene TRBV11-2, with 8 bases lining up with TRBD2. V dropped 4 bases and J dropped 5; count of bases not matched to a gene: 3. The CDR3 is 14 residues long. Per the germline V gene, CDR1 is SGHAT and CDR2 is FQNNGV. This chain's CDR3 is CASSWGGRTGELFF. CDR3 coding DNA: TGTGCCAGCAGCTGGGGCGGGAGGACCGGGGAGCTGTTTTTT.

This clonotype was found many times. The gene calls are TRBV10-2 and TRBJ2-5; no reliable D call. CDR1 is WSHSY and CDR2 is SAAADI in the germline V gene. The CDR3 has 12 amino acids. V gave up 2 bases and J gave up 4 bases, with 5 bases separating them. Here the CDR3 DNA reads TGCGCCAGCAGTGAGCCAGGAGAGACCCAGTACTTC. It codes for CASSEPGETQYF.